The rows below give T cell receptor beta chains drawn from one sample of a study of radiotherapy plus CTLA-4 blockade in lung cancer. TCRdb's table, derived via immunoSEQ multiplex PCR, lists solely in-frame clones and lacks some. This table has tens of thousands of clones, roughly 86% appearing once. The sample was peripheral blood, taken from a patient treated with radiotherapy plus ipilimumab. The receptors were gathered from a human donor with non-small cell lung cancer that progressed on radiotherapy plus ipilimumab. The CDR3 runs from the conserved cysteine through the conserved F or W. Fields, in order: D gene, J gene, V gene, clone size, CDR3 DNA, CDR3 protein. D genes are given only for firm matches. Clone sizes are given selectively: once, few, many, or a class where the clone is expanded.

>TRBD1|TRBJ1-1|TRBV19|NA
TGTGCCAGTAGACAGGGGCGGGACACTGAAGCTTTCTTT
CASRQGRDTEAFF
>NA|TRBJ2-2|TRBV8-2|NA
TGTGGCAGTGACATACGTATAGGAGACGTCGACACCGGGGAGCTGTTTTTT
CGSDIRIGDVDTGELFF
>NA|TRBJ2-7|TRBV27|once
TGTGCCAGCAGTTTATCCCGGGCCGCCTACGAGCAGTACTTC
CASSLSRAAYEQYF
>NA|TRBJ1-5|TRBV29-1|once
TGCAGCGTTGGGCAGGGTTACTATCAGCCCCAGCATTTT
CSVGQGYYQPQHF
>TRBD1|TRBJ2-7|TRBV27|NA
TGTGCCAGCCAGGAGGCAAGGGACAGGGGCTCCTACGAGCAGTACTTC
CASQEARDRGSYEQYF
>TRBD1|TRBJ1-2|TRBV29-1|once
TGCAGCGTTGCTGATCTTGGGACAGCCGGCTACACCTTC
CSVADLGTAGYTF
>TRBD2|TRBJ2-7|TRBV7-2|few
TGTGCCAGCAGCTTAACTAGCGGGAGTTACGAGCAGTACTTC
CASSLTSGSYEQYF
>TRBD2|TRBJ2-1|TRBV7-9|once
TGTGCCAGCAGCTTTGGGACTAGCGGGAGTTACAATGAGCAGTTCTTC
CASSFGTSGSYNEQFF
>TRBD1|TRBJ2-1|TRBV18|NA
TGTGCCAGCTCACCGCAGACAGGGATAGATGAGCAGTTCTTC
CASSPQTGIDEQFF
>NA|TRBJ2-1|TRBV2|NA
TGTGCCAGCAGTGAAATTGAGAGGGGTGCAGACAATGAGCAGTTCTTC
CASSEIERGADNEQFF
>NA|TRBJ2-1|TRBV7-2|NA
TGTGCCAGCAGCTTAGTTGTTAGCGAGTACAATGAGCAGTTCTTC
CASSLVVSEYNEQFF
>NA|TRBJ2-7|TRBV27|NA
TGTGCCAGCAGTTTAAGATCCAACCCCTACGAGCAGTACTTC
CASSLRSNPYEQYF
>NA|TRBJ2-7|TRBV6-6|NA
TGTGCCAGCAGTGTAATCGAACAGCACGACGAGCAGTACTTC
CASSVIEQHDEQYF
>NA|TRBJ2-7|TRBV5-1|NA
TGCGCCAGCAGCTTGGGACAGCTGGTTGGGGAGCAGTACTTC
CASSLGQLVGEQYF
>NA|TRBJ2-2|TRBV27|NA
TGTGCCAGCAGTTTTGCACAGGGGAACACCGGGGAGCTGTTTTTT
CASSFAQGNTGELFF
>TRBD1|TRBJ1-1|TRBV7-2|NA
TGTGCCAGCAGCTTAATGGGAGGGGGCACGATTGAAGCTTTCTTT
CASSLMGGGTIEAFF
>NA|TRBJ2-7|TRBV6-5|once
TGTGCCAGCAGTTACCGTGGGACGGCTCTACGGGAGCAGTACTTC
CASSYRGTALREQYF
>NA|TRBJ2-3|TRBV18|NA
TGTGCCAGCTCACCACCGTCCAGGCCCACCACAGATACGCAGTATTTT
CASSPPSRPTTDTQYF
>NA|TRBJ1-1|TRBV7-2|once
TGTGCCAGCAGCTTAGGCCCCCTCACAGGTGAAGCTTTCTTT
CASSLGPLTGEAFF
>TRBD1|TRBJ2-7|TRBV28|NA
TGTGCCAGCAGTTACTACCGGACAGGCTCCTACGAGCAGTACTTC
CASSYYRTGSYEQYF
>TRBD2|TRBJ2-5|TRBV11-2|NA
TGTGCCAGCAGCCGCGGACTAGCGGGAGGGCCGGAGACCCAGTACTTC
CASSRGLAGGPETQYF
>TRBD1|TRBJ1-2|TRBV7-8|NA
TGTGCCAGCAGCTCCGGGACAGGGGGCGCGGGCCTCATTGGCTACACCTTC
CASSSGTGGAGLIGYTF
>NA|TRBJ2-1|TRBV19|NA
TGTGCCAGTAGTAGGCGGGTGGATGCATACAATGAGCAGTTCTTC
CASSRRVDAYNEQFF
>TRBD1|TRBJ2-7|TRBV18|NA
TGTGCCAGCTCACCGGGACAGGGGGCTGTGTACGAGCAGTACTTC
CASSPGQGAVYEQYF
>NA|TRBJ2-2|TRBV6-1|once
TGTGCCAGCAGCTACAACACCGGGGAGCTGTTTTTT
CASSYNTGELFF
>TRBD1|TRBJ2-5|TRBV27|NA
TGTGCCAGCAGTTTAAGCGACAGGGGGCTTGGAGACCAGTACTTC
CASSLSDRGLGDQYF
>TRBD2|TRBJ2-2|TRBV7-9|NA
TGTGCCAGCAGCCCCCGGACTAGCGGGGTTACCGGGGAGCTGTTTTTT
CASSPRTSGVTGELFF
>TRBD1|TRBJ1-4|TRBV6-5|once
TGTGCCAGCAGTTACTCCCGACAGGGGAGGGAAAAACTGTTTTTT
CASSYSRQGREKLFF
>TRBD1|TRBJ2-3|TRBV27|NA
TGTGCCAGCATAAGGGACAGATCGAGCACAGATACGCAGTATTTT
CASIRDRSSTDTQYF
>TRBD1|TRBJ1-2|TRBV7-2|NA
TGTGCCAGCAGCTTAGGGACAGGGACAAACTATGGCTACACCTTC
CASSLGTGTNYGYTF
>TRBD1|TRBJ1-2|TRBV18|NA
TGTGCCAGCTCACCGGGGACAGGGGCCGGGTATTATGGCTACACCTTC
CASSPGTGAGYYGYTF
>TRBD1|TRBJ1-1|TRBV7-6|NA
TGTGCCAGCAGCTTAGCCCAGGGGGCGACTGAAGCTTTCTTT
CASSLAQGATEAFF
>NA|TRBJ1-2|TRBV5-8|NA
TGTGCCAGCAGCTTACAGGGATTAGGTGGCTATGGCTACACCTTC
CASSLQGLGGYGYTF
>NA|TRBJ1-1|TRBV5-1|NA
TGCGCCAGCAGCTTGGACCCAGGGGTGAACACTGAAGCTTTCTTT
CASSLDPGVNTEAFF
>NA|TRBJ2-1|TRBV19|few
TGTGCCAGTAGGGGCCGGAGGGAGCAGTTCTTC
CASRGRREQFF
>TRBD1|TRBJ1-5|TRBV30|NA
TGTGCCTGGGGCGGGACAGGGGGGACTCAGCCCCAGCATTTT
CAWGGTGGTQPQHF
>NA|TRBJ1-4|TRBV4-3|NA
TGCGCCAGCAGCCAAGATGGCGGGAATGAAAAACTGTTTTTT
CASSQDGGNEKLFF
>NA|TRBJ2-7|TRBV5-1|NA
TGCGCCAGCAGCTTGAACCCGGGCTCCTACGAGCAGTACTTC
CASSLNPGSYEQYF
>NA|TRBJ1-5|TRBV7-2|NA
TGTGCCAGCAGCTTAGGGGCAGGACCATTTAGCAATCAGCCCCAGCATTTT
CASSLGAGPFSNQPQHF
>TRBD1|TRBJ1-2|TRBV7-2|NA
TGTGCCAGCAGCCCTATCCGGGACAGGGTGGTTGGCTACACCTTC
CASSPIRDRVVGYTF